The sequence of this TCR beta chain was determined in a study of beta chain features in type 1 diabetes. Via the markers CD45RO/CCR7/CD25/CD127/CD95/CD27, stem cell-like memory, regulatory, central memory and naive CD4+ cells were sorted. All sorted populations exceeded 95% purity. Every isolated RNA sample was fully reverse transcribed, so sequencing captured expressed TCRB transcripts. Sequenced by immunoSEQ multiplex PCR; TCRdb stores in-frame clones only, minus some. The sample holds 60,000 or so clones, about three fifths seen once. Study findings and constraints: Patients showed naive, central memory and Treg TCRB repertoires that appeared more similar than those of healthy donors. PCR might favor shorter templates, but any such skew would affect patients and controls equally.

Germline V gives CDR1 MNHEY, CDR2 SVGAGI. The ends lost 4 bases at V and 0 bases at J; junction bases unmatched: 7. There are 16 residues in the CDR3. This clone was counted between two and nine times. The antigen remains unidentified. The chain joins TRBV6-5 to TRBJ2-7; TRBD2 matches at 9 bases. This TCR was recovered from a woman in her late teens or twenties in good health. Sample: Tregs from blood. CDR3 protein: CASSSGLAYSSYEQYF. For the CDR3, the DNA is TGTGCCAGCAGTTCGGGACTAGCCTATAGCTCCTACGAGCAGTACTTC.